Each of the 5 T cell receptor beta chains below was sequenced from the same sample in a study of metastatic and nonmetastatic thyroid tumors. TCRdb re-clonotyped the PCR reads through MiXCR. Of under 40,000 clones in the sample, about a sixth were seen once. Patients underwent thyroid surgery, and none had received any treatment before it. Sequenced: blood. Receptors were obtained from a female donor with papillary thyroid cancer or a benign thyroid nodule (not recorded which). Some clones in this sample may be carry-over from other donors' samples.

This clone has at least ten counts. CDR3 sequence (DNA): TGTGCCAGCAGCCCTCCGGGACTAGCGGGAGGGAACACCGGGGAGCTGTTTTTT. Translating gives CASSPPGLAGGNTGELFF. The chain carries TRBV7-9 and TRBJ2-2, with 15 bases that match TRBD2. V lost 5 bases, J lost 1 base, and 5 bases stayed unmatched. Germline loops: CDR1 SEHNR, CDR2 FQNEAQ (reference sequence). The CDR3 loop spans 18 amino acids. The variable domain in full, with the rest retrieved from reference TRBV7-9 and TRBJ2-2, is DTGVSQNPRHKITKRGQNVTFRCDPISEHNRLYWYRQTLGQGPEFLTYFQNEAQLEKSRLLSDRFSAERPKGSFSTLEIQRTEQGDSAMYLCASSPPGLAGGNTGELFFGEGSRLTVL.

This clone was observed a few times. Sequence at one end of the junction differs from germline and may be a read error. This sequence joins TRBV28 and TRBJ1-1, with D maybe TRBD1 (6 bases). The CDR3 loop spans 16 amino acids. Germline V CDR1 and CDR2: MDHEN, SYDVKM. In DNA, the CDR3 is TGTGCCAGCAGTCCTACGACGGGGGCTATGAACACTGAAGCTTTATTT. Amino acid sequence: CASSPTTGAMNTEALF.

This clone was seen ten or more times. This chain uses TRBV24-1 with TRBJ2-6; TRBD1 matches 11 bases. The CDR3 covers 18 residues. Germline CDR1 and CDR2: KGHDR and SFDVKD. V was pared by 3 bases and J by 4 bases, with 7 bases of the junction left unmatched. As DNA, the CDR3 is TGTGCCACCAGTGATACCGGGACAGGGGGTCCCGGGGCCAACGTCCTGACTTTC. This sequence encodes CATSDTGTGGPGANVLTF.

This clone is labeled as medium-sized. This chain joins TRBV7-2 and TRBJ1-3, with no clear D. The CDR3 is 16 amino acids. Between the trimmed V and J ends, which lost 1 base and 0 bases, there was a span of 10 bases. Germline lookup yields CDR1 SGHTA and CDR2 FQGNSA. The CDR3 DNA follows: TGTGCCAGCAGCTTAGGCGGACTGAGCTCTGGAAACACCATATATTTT. Translated: CASSLGGLSSGNTIYF.

In this sample, this clone turned up many times. The chain combines TRBV9 with TRBJ2-2, with 8 bases identical to TRBD1. This CDR3 has 16 residues. Germline assignment: CDR1 SGDLS and CDR2 YYNGEE. The V gene end was trimmed by 5 bases and the J gene end by 4 bases; junction bases not matched to a gene: 10. The CDR3 protein is CASSSRLDRGTGELFF. The CDR3 nucleotides are TGTGCCAGCAGTTCAAGACTCGACAGGGGCACCGGGGAGCTGTTTTTT.